The 4 T cell receptor beta chains reported below all come from one sample, sequenced in a study of blood T cell repertoires in COVID-19. Data came from immunoSEQ multiplex PCR; TCRdb stores just in-frame clones and leaves some out. The sample shows some 370,000 clones, roughly 90% of them seen only once. The sample comprised peripheral blood. Source of these receptors: a man aged 35 to 55 with acute or convalescent COVID-19.

The chain has TRBV14 and TRBJ2-5; no clear D gene. The CDR3 consists of 14 residues. CDR1 SGHDN and CDR2 FVKESK come from the germline V gene. Trimming left V 1 base short and J 5 bases short, with 11 bases between. CDR3 in amino acids: CASSQGHLLETQYF. The CDR3 bases are TGTGCCAGCAGCCAAGGACACCTCCTGGAGACCCAGTACTTC. The full variable domain, with the rest looked up from reference TRBV14 and TRBJ2-5, is EAGVTQFPSHSVIEKGQTVTLRCDPISGHDNLYWYRRVMGKEIKFLLHFVKESKQDESGMPNNRFLAERTGGTYSTLKVQPAELEDSGVYFCASSQGHLLETQYFGPGTRLLVL.

The chain links TRBV28 to TRBJ1-1; 9 bases fit TRBD1. CDR3 length: 17 amino acids. Germline loops: CDR1 MDHEN, CDR2 SYDVKM. The V segment lost 3 bases and the J segment 2 bases; nucleotides outside the gene matches: 10. The CDR3 coding sequence is TGTGCCAGCAGTTTGTCCCGGGACAGGGTCGGAAACACTGAAGCTTTCTTT. Translated, it gives CASSLSRDRVGNTEAFF. Full variable domain (rest looked up from reference TRBV28 and TRBJ1-1): DVKVTQSSRYLVKRTGEKVFLECVQDMDHENMFWYRQDPGLGLRLIYFSYDVKMKEKGDIPEGYSVSREKKERFSLILESASTNQTSMYLCASSLSRDRVGNTEAFFGQGTRLTVV.

The rearrangement joins TRBV6-6 to TRBJ1-2, with TRBD1 matching 7 bases. The CDR3 contains 19 residues. CDR1 and CDR2 from the germline V gene are MNHNY and SVGAGI (reference sequence). The junction had 26 bases not matched to a gene; V was cut back by 5 bases and J by 8 bases. The CDR3 reads CASSRVLPYKETGAGGYTF. In DNA, the CDR3 is TGTGCCAGCAGTCGAGTACTTCCTTACAAAGAAACAGGGGCAGGAGGCTACACCTTC.

This clone has a handful of counts. The J gene is TRBJ2-7, the V gene TRBV4-2; 7 nucleotides align to TRBD1. The ends lost 4 bases at V and 1 base at J; junction bases unmatched: 10. Germline loops: CDR1 LGHNA, CDR2 YNFKEQ. The CDR3 consists of 16 residues. The CDR3 region has the DNA TGTGCCAGCAGCCGCGCCTCGGACAGGACGTCCTACGAGCAGTACTTC. Translating it yields CASSRASDRTSYEQYF.